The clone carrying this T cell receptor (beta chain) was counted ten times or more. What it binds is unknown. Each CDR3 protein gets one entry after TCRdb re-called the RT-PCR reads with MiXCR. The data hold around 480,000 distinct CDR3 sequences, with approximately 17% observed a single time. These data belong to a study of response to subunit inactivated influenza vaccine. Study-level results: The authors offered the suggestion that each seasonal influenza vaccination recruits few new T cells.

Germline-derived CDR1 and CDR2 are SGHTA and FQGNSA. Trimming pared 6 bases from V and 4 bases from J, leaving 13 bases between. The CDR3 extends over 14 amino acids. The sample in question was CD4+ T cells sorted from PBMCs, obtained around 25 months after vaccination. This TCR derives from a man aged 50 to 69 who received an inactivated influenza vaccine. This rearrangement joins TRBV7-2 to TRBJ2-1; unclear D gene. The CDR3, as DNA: TGTGCCAGCAGAAGTGGGTCGGGTTACAATGAGCAGTTCTTC. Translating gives CASRSGSGYNEQFF.